Sequencing of this T cell receptor (beta chain) was carried out in a study of OX40 agonist ivuxolimab in advanced cancers. As for the study more broadly: Ivuxolimab, which targeted the costimulatory receptor OX40 (CD134), was an agonistic, fully human IgG2 monoclonal antibody. In the dose-escalation cohort, 82.7% of patients were male, and the mean age was roughly 60 years, with a range of 23 to 79. The monotherapy dose-escalation portion (N ≈ 50 patients) of the phase I ivuxolimab trial is reported in the paper. Among the approximately 54 dose-escalation patients, some 20 had hepatocellular carcinoma, approximately 15 melanoma, 9 renal cell carcinoma and 9 head and neck cancer. Prior anti-PD-1, anti-PD-L1 or anti-CTLA-4 therapy was permitted, and approximately 40% of dose-escalation patients had received checkpoint inhibitors. Intravenous ivuxolimab was administered to patients every 2 weeks at six dose levels: 0.01, 0.1, 0.3, 1.5, 3 and 10 mg/kg. Partial responses occurred in three dose-escalation patients, of whom one had hepatocellular carcinoma and two had cutaneous melanoma. The purpose of peripheral TCRbeta sequencing was to test whether ivuxolimab changed TCR sequence diversity and led to clonal T-cell expansion. Study-wide findings and limitations: At doses from 0.1 to 3.0 mg/kg, clonal expansion was seen in both CD4+ and CD8+ blood T cells between baseline and week 6. Low levels of normalized T-cell clonal expansion were also seen in some nonresponding patients. The antigen specificity of the clonally expanded peripheral T cells was not determined. In the 0.1-3.0 mg/kg groups, partial responders were among the patients with the lowest normalized peripheral clonal expansion, particularly in CD8+ T cells. After ivuxolimab, more expanded clones were found on average in CD8+ T cells than in CD4+ T cells.

Based on the germline V gene (reference sequence), the CDR1 and CDR2 sequences are SEHNR and FQNEAQ. Inclusive of the bounding cysteine and phenylalanine, the CDR3 is 13 residues long. Only the CDR3 portion is preserved as DNA: 39 bases, with reading frame beginning at the first base. V and J are truncated by 10 bases and 1 base respectively, leaving an intervening sequence of 13 bases. The trial excluded patients who had a history of autoimmune disease or who were on systemic immunosuppression. Peripheral blood for TCR sequencing was collected from all dose cohorts at baseline, on cycle 4 day 1, and on cycle 7 day 1. The samples were drawn from a first-in-human, open-label, multicenter phase I dose-escalation trial of ivuxolimab. The trial enrolled adults with locally advanced or metastatic head and neck squamous cell, hepatocellular, melanoma or renal cell carcinoma. CD4+ and CD8+ T cells were sorted separately from peripheral blood before TCR sequencing.

As for this clone: The antigen it recognizes is unknown. Per-nucleotide qualities are absent, and no much larger clonotype sits a single base away.

To sequence the TCRbeta CDR3 region, genomic DNA was isolated from the sorted cells. The immunoSEQ Assay was used to sequence the TCRbeta CDR3 regions. TCRdb retrieved this table from immuneACCESS and kept in-frame rearrangements only. Not all clones are present; in checked studies, unresolved V genes account for under half, and no reason is known for the remainder. In all, the sample holds over 80,000 clones, and about 87% of those were seen once. The ten largest clones capture approximately 4% of the sample. The sequence was obtained from an adult with an advanced solid tumor such as melanoma, head and neck, liver or kidney cancer. The sample consisted of CD4+ or CD8+ T cells sorted from blood, taken in a trial of the OX40 agonist ivuxolimab. The sequence is built from TRBV7-9 and TRBJ2-5; the D gene could be TRBD1 or TRBD2, each one agreeing over 6 bases. CDR3 region: CAIEGGFQETQYF. The nucleotide sequence is given as TGTGCCATCGAGGGGGGATTCCAAGAGACCCAGTACTTC.